Described below is a single TCR beta chain sequence and its context. Its matching antigen is unknown. The assay was immunoSEQ multiplex PCR, and TCRdb's table has in-frame clones only and misses some. The table includes around 54,000 clones, about 90% detected once. The data were obtained in a study of graft-versus-host responses after intestinal transplantation. Broader study findings: Peak GvH clone levels in circulation were associated with early post-transplant HvG declines.

Losses at the gene ends were 2 bases for V and 1 base for J; bases not matched to a gene: 3. Germline V gene data show CDR1 as SGDLS and CDR2 as YYNGEE. This CDR3 comprises 14 residues. This rearrangement joins TRBV9 to TRBJ2-7, with 7 bases matching TRBD2. The material was PBMCs, obtained roughly 660 days after intestinal transplant. The TCR sequence derives from a human patient who received an intestinal transplant, so some T cells may come from the graft donor. The CDR3 spells CASSVDGGSYEQYF. CDR3 bases: TGTGCCAGCAGCGTTGACGGGGGGTCCTACGAGCAGTACTTC.